This record looks at one T cell receptor beta chain sequence and its context. The sample is drawn from a study of cytomegalovirus exposure and HLA in healthy donors. Primers: 60 Vbeta forward and 13 Jbeta reverse. Sequencing used immunoSEQ multiplex PCR; TCRdb keeps in-frame clones, though not all of them. The repertoire holds 95,000 to 150,000 clones, with around 73% as singletons. What was sequenced was PBMCs. This receptor was identified in a woman between 40 and 50 years old in good health and CMV-seropositive.

CDR3 bases: TGTGCCAGCTCACCTTCTAATCAGGGCGGGGTCACTGAAGCTTTCTTT. It is translated as CASSPSNQGGVTEAFF. The chain recombines TRBV18 with TRBJ1-1, with a weak D call TRBD1 (5 bases). Germline V gene lookup returns CDR1 KGHSH and CDR2 LQKENI. V gave up 3 bases and J gave up 4 bases, with 18 bases separating them. This CDR3 has 16 amino acids. Using reference TRBV18 and TRBJ1-1 for the parts outside the CDR3, the full variable domain is NAGVMQNPRHLVRRRGQEARLRCSPMKGHSHVYWYRQLPEEGLKFMVYLQKENIIDESGMPKERFSAEFPKEGPSILRIQQVVRGDSAAYFCASSPSNQGGVTEAFFGQGTRLTVV.